One and the same sample provided the 4 T cell receptor beta chains below, sequenced in a study of early T cells in non-severe SARS-CoV-2 infection. MiXCR, run by TCRdb on the 5' RACE reads, gives a single entry per CDR3 protein. The sample has some 70,000 distinct CDR3 sequences, 4.9% seen once; the top ten hold roughly 5%. Input material: whole blood. These receptors were collected from an adult who was a healthcare worker with PCR-confirmed SARS-CoV-2 infection or an uninfected control (not recorded which).

In its sample, this clonotype was seen many times. This chain joins TRBV15 and TRBJ2-2; the match to TRBD1 covers 7 bases. The germline gives CDR1 LNHNV, CDR2 YYDKDF (reference sequence). CDR3 length equals 15 residues. The V segment lost 4 bases and the J segment 5 bases; nucleotides outside the gene matches: 7. Written as DNA, the CDR3 is TGTGCCACCAGCACGTTCGGGACAGAAACCGGGGAGCTGTTTTTT. Its protein product is CATSTFGTETGELFF.

The genes are TRBV7-2 and TRBJ2-2; D remains unclear. This CDR3 has 14 amino acids. V shed 3 bases and J shed 0 bases, with 5 bases lying between them. Germline CDR1 SGHTA, CDR2 FQGNSA. The CDR3 DNA sequence: TGTGCCAGCAGCTTTAATGCGAACACCGGGGAGCTGTTTTTT. Its translation: CASSFNANTGELFF.

The table lists this clonotype with a few counts. V gene TRBV5-3 combines with J gene TRBJ2-3, with 9 nucleotides matching TRBD1. TRBV5-3 is reported as an ORF; its role is uncertain. The junction had 7 bases not matched to a gene; V was cut back by 0 bases and J by 2 bases. There are 17 residues in the CDR3. The CDR3 reads CARSLAGTGPITDTQYF. CDR3 DNA: TGTGCCAGAAGCTTGGCCGGGACAGGGCCTATCACAGATACGCAGTATTTT.

This clonotype has a count of ten or more. The DNA of the CDR3 is TGCGCCAGCAGTGATGGTAGCGGGGAAGAGACCCAGTACTTC. It translates to CASSDGSGEETQYF. The rearrangement uses TRBV10-1 and TRBJ2-5, with 8 bases matching TRBD2. Per the germline V gene, CDR1 is WNHNN and CDR2 is SYGVQD (reference sequence). The CDR3 consists of 14 residues. V dropped 3 bases and J dropped 3; count of bases not matched to a gene: 3.